A selection of T cell receptor beta chains follows, all from one sample in a study of T cell responses to AZD1222 COVID-19 vaccine. The assay was immunoSEQ multiplex PCR, and TCRdb's table has in-frame clones only and misses some. The data hold tens of thousands of clones, with around nine tenths observed a single time. The material sequenced was peripheral blood, taken 28 days after the second AZD1222 dose. These receptors all come from an adult who received the AZD1222 COVID-19 vaccine. Both conserved end residues are part of each CDR3. Fields, in order: V gene, D gene, clone size, J gene, CDR3 protein, CDR3 DNA. D genes are given only for firm matches. Some rows mark clone size as missing; the rest say once, few, many or name a class of expanded clone.

TRBV28,.,.,TRBJ2-7,CASATDSNYEQYF,TGTGCCAGCGCGACGGACAGTAACTACGAGCAGTACTTC
TRBV19,.,.,TRBJ2-6,CASSITPSGANVLTF,TGTGCCAGTAGTATTACCCCCTCTGGGGCCAACGTCCTGACTTTC
TRBV11-2,TRBD1,.,TRBJ2-7,CASSFGTGSYEQYF,TGTGCCAGCAGCTTCGGGACAGGGAGCTACGAGCAGTACTTC
TRBV7-8,TRBD1,once,TRBJ2-3,CASSQNSGTGITDTQYF,TGTGCCAGCAGCCAAAATTCCGGGACAGGGATCACAGATACGCAGTATTTT
TRBV5-8,.,.,TRBJ2-3,CASSSPEDTQYF,TGTGCCAGCAGCTCCCCCGAGGATACGCAGTATTTT
TRBV7-8,.,once,TRBJ2-1,CASSLVTASEQFF,TGTGCCAGCAGCTTAGTTACAGCTTCTGAGCAGTTCTTC
TRBV5-1,.,.,TRBJ2-3,CASSFQLTYDTDTQYF,TGCGCCAGCAGCTTCCAGTTGACCTATGACACAGATACGCAGTATTTT
TRBV20-1,.,.,TRBJ2-5,CSARPSETQYF,TGCAGTGCTAGGCCCTCAGAGACCCAGTACTTC
TRBV6-1,.,.,TRBJ2-2,CASSELAGFSGELFF,TGTGCCAGCAGTGAGCTAGCCGGTTTCAGCGGGGAGCTGTTTTTT
TRBV6-5,TRBD2,.,TRBJ2-1,CASSLRAGDYNEQFF,TGTGCCAGCAGCCTAAGGGCGGGAGATTACAATGAGCAGTTCTTC
TRBV7-8,TRBD1,.,TRBJ2-7,CATHTGETGYEQYF,TGTGCCACCCATACAGGGGAAACAGGGTACGAGCAGTACTTC
TRBV10-3,.,.,TRBJ2-3,CAIKVETDTQYF,TGTGCCATCAAAGTAGAGACAGATACGCAGTATTTT
TRBV15,.,.,TRBJ2-7,CATSRDLGQGEYQYF,TGTGCCACCAGCAGAGATTTGGGTCAGGGTGAATACCAGTACTTC
TRBV30,TRBD2,.,TRBJ2-1,CAWSVRRTSGVYNEQFF,TGTGCCTGGAGTGTACGTAGAACTAGCGGAGTTTACAATGAGCAGTTCTTC
TRBV28,.,few,TRBJ1-2,CASSLYRVSYGYTF,TGTGCCAGCAGTTTATATAGGGTGTCGTATGGCTACACCTTC
TRBV10-2,.,few,TRBJ2-1,CASSNSPRYNEQFF,TGCGCCAGCAGCAACTCCCCTCGTTACAATGAGCAGTTCTTC